The T cell receptor (beta chain) described here comes from a study of beta chain features in type 1 diabetes. Findings and caveats of the study: Researchers report that Type 1 diabetes patients had moderately but significantly shorter TCRB CDR3s across all four CD4+ subsets. PCR, the amplification step, might favor shorter templates, equally in patients and controls.

V was trimmed by 5 bases and J by 2 bases, leaving 12 bases between them. This CDR3 is 14 amino acids long. Germline CDR1 MGHDK, CDR2 SYGVNS. This clone turned up a few times. Its antigen is unknown. Expressed TCRB transcripts were sequenced because the entire RNA isolate underwent reverse transcription. Assay: immunoSEQ multiplex PCR; the TCRdb copy retains only in-frame clones and omits some. The sample consists of about 40,000 clones, roughly 49% of them appearing once. Sequenced sample: central memory CD4+ T cells from blood. The source is a woman younger than 30 in good health. The chain combines TRBV25-1 with TRBJ2-5; D unclear. DNA for the CDR3: TGTGCCAGCAGTTTCCCCGGGTTGCAAGAGACCCAGTACTTC. Translation gives CASSFPGLQETQYF.